The 24 T cell receptor beta chains in this list originate from one sample, sequenced in a study of T cell responses to AZD1222 COVID-19 vaccine. The method was immunoSEQ multiplex PCR; TCRdb's version includes in-frame clones alone and lacks a portion of them. Among 90,000 to 150,000 clones listed, 80% to 95% were seen once. The sample here was peripheral blood, taken 28 days after the second dose of the MenACWY control vaccine. The receptors were gathered from an adult who received the MenACWY meningococcal vaccine as a control.

The chain employs TRBV19 and TRBJ2-2; a possible D gene is TRBD1 (5 bases). Germline loops: CDR1 LNHDA, CDR2 SQIVND (reference sequence). There are 14 residues in the CDR3. V lost 10 bases, J lost 2 bases, and 14 bases lay in between. CDR3 loop: CATPKGRNTGELFF. The CDR3 region has the DNA TGTGCCACTCCCAAGGGGCGCAACACCGGGGAGCTGTTTTTT. Full variable domain (outside the CDR3, taken from reference TRBV19 and TRBJ2-2): DGGITQSPKYLFRKEGQNVTLSCEQNLNHDAMYWYRQDPGQGLRLIYYSQIVNDFQKGDIAEGYSVSREKKESFPLTVTSAQKNPTAFYLCATPKGRNTGELFFGEGSRLTVL.

J is TRBJ1-4 and V is TRBV14; D is unclear. This CDR3 comprises 14 residues. Germline CDR1 is SGHDN and CDR2 is FVKESK. Trimming pared 1 base from V and 7 bases from J, leaving 10 bases between. The CDR3 loop is CASSQGWAGEKLFF. The CDR3 DNA reads TGTGCCAGCAGCCAAGGATGGGCCGGTGAAAAACTGTTTTTT.

The V gene is TRBV5-1, the J gene TRBJ2-1, with D possibly TRBD2 on 5 matching bases. CDR1 and CDR2 (germline): SGHRS, YFSETQ. The CDR3 runs to 16 residues. V shed 1 base and J shed 0 bases, with 11 bases lying between them. The CDR3 DNA reads as TGCGCCAGCAGCTTGCAGTCTAGCAGCTCCTACAATGAGCAGTTCTTC. The encoded protein is CASSLQSSSSYNEQFF.

V gene TRBV7-9 combines with J gene TRBJ2-7; D is unclear. In germline, CDR1 is SEHNR, CDR2 FQNEAQ (reference sequence). The CDR3 extends over 15 amino acids. V was clipped by 1 base and J by 5 bases, with 15 bases between them. The CDR3 sequence: CASSLDRGRFDEQYF. In DNA form, the CDR3 reads TGTGCCAGCAGCTTAGATCGAGGCAGGTTCGACGAGCAGTACTTC.

A single count supports this clone. This rearrangement joins TRBV6-5 to TRBJ2-7; 9 positions agree with TRBD1. The germline CDR1 and CDR2 sequences are MNHEY and SVGAGI. With V trimmed by 5 bases and J by 7 bases, 6 bases remained unmatched. This CDR3 has 13 amino acids. As DNA, the CDR3 is TGTGCCAGCAGTCGACAGGGGGGTTGGGAGCAGTACTTC. Residues: CASSRQGGWEQYF.

The chain employs TRBV6-5 and TRBJ1-2; D gene ambiguous. The CDR3 runs to 15 residues. Germline V gene sequence: CDR1 MNHEY, CDR2 SVGAGI. Trimming removed 6 bases at V and 1 base at J, with 15 bases between. The CDR3 is CASRGVDGLNYGYTF. The DNA of the CDR3 is TGTGCCAGCAGGGGAGTAGACGGACTTAACTATGGCTACACCTTC.

V usage is TRBV19 and J usage is TRBJ2-1; D not resolved. The ends were cut back, 1 base at V and 11 bases at J, with 12 bases in the middle. CDR3 length equals 13 residues. Germline V gene data show CDR1 as LNHDA and CDR2 as SQIVND (reference sequence). CDR3 coding DNA: TGTGCCAGTAGTATAGTTGGCGGCGGTAAGCAGTTCTTC. Its protein product is CASSIVGGGKQFF.

This sequence joins TRBV28 and TRBJ1-2; the D gene is possibly TRBD1 (6 bases). V was pared by 6 bases and J by 2 bases, with 19 bases between. The CDR3 spans 16 residues. Germline V CDR1 and CDR2: MDHEN, SYDVKM. CDR3 DNA: TGTGCCAGCAGCCCCCCGTTGGGGGGCGGGAACTATGGCTACACCTTC. Its protein product is CASSPPLGGGNYGYTF.

The chain couples TRBV7-2 to TRBJ1-2; a weak D match, TRBD1 (5 bases). The CDR3 length is 16 residues. Per the germline V gene, CDR1 is SGHTA and CDR2 is FQGNSA. V gave up 5 bases and J gave up 6 bases, with 22 bases separating them. The CDR3 nucleotides are TGTGCCAGCAGCCCACGAATTGGACACCTATCCAATGGCTACACCTTC. It translates to CASSPRIGHLSNGYTF.

The chain recombines TRBV24-1 with TRBJ2-2, with D maybe TRBD2 (6 bases). This CDR3 has 13 amino acids. Trimming shortened V by 8 bases and J by 0 bases, and 6 bases separated the two germline ends. CDR1 and CDR2 from the germline V gene are KGHDR and SFDVKD. CDR3 DNA sequence: TGTGCCACCACGGGGGCGAACACCGGGGAGCTGTTTTTT. Translated: CATTGANTGELFF.

The chain carries TRBV5-4 and TRBJ2-2; 7 nucleotides align to TRBD2. This CDR3 has 16 residues. Germline-derived CDR1 and CDR2 are SGHNT and YYREEE (reference sequence). Losses at the gene ends were 4 bases for V and 3 bases for J; bases not matched to a gene: 9. CDR3 coding DNA: TGTGCCAGCAGCCCGTGGGGACGGGGGGACACCGGGGAGCTGTTTTTT. Protein sequence: CASSPWGRGDTGELFF.

The rearrangement joins TRBV2 to TRBJ2-7; 7 nucleotides line up with TRBD1. Per germline, CDR1 SNHLY and CDR2 FYNNEI. CDR3 size: 15 residues. With 7 bases clipped from V and 2 bases from J, the junction kept 11 bases outside the gene matches. The CDR3 DNA is TGTGCCAGCACCAGGGGACAGAACCCCACCTACGAGCAGTACGTC. Amino acid sequence: CASTRGQNPTYEQYV.

The chain carries TRBV2 and TRBJ2-3; D not resolved. Trimming removed 2 bases from V and 2 bases from J, with 8 bases in between. The CDR3 runs 14 residues. The germline CDR1 and CDR2 sequences are SNHLY and FYNNEI. CDR3 protein: CASSEPGNTDTQYF. CDR3 in DNA: TGTGCCAGCAGTGAACCAGGAAACACAGATACGCAGTATTTT.

This sequence joins TRBV4-1 and TRBJ2-1, with 8 bases fitting TRBD1. CDR1 MGHRA and CDR2 YSYEKL come from the germline V gene. Trimming took 3 bases from V and 4 from J; bases not matched to a gene: 5. The CDR3 extends over 15 amino acids. The CDR3 DNA sequence: TGCGCCAGCAGCCAGGACCGGGACAGGTACAATGAGCAGTTCTTC. This codes for CASSQDRDRYNEQFF.

The chain employs TRBV4-3 and TRBJ2-1; D is perhaps TRBD2 (5 bases). The CDR3 spans 15 residues. V lost 0 bases to trimming and J lost 4 bases, with 10 bases between them. The germline CDR1 and CDR2 sequences are LGHNA and YSLEER. The CDR3 protein is CASSQDGSVYNEQFF. The CDR3 region has the DNA TGCGCCAGCAGCCAAGATGGTAGCGTATACAATGAGCAGTTCTTC.

This rearrangement joins TRBV7-9 to TRBJ2-2; D gene unclear. V was trimmed by 0 bases and J by 5 bases, leaving 10 bases between them. The CDR3 is made up of 15 amino acids. The germline V gene encodes CDR1 SEHNR and CDR2 FQNEAQ (reference sequence). The CDR3 loop reads CASSLARIGTGELFF. In DNA form, the CDR3 reads TGTGCCAGCAGCTTAGCCAGGATCGGGACCGGGGAGCTGTTTTTT.

Regarding this clone: The identical CDR3 is also encoded by other nucleotide sequences in the sample. This chain links TRBV18 with TRBJ1-5; D is possibly TRBD1 (5 bases). V was trimmed by 6 bases and J by 4 bases, leaving 13 bases between them. CDR1 and CDR2 (germline): KGHSH, LQKENI. This CDR3 is built from 14 residues. This CDR3 reads CASSPQGGNQPQHF. CDR3 sequence (DNA): TGTGCCAGCTCGCCGCAGGGAGGGAATCAGCCCCAGCATTTT.

This chain links TRBV5-4 with TRBJ2-2; 8 bases line up with TRBD1. The CDR3 length is 15 residues. V trimming: 3 bases; J trimming: 6 bases; junction bases outside the gene matches: 7. Per the germline V gene, CDR1 is SGHNT and CDR2 is YYREEE (reference sequence). The CDR3 spells CASSSGDRRAGELFF. Written as DNA, the CDR3 is TGTGCCAGCAGCTCGGGGGACAGGAGGGCCGGGGAGCTGTTTTTT.

This clone was observed once. CDR3 in DNA: TGCAGCGTTGGGGCAGGAACTAATGAAAAACTGTTTTTT. This translates into CSVGAGTNEKLFF. V usage is TRBV29-1 and J usage is TRBJ1-4; the D is unclear. This CDR3 is 13 amino acids long. V was clipped by 4 bases and J by 1 base, with 7 bases between them. Germline CDR1 and CDR2: SQVTM and ANQGSEA.

The rearrangement joins TRBV6-5 to TRBJ1-1, with a tentative D call TRBD1 (6 bases). Germline assignment: CDR1 MNHEY and CDR2 SVGAGI. The CDR3 loop spans 13 amino acids. Deletions cut 9 bases from V and 0 bases from J, with 11 bases between. The chain's CDR3 is CASIDRMNTEAFF. DNA for the CDR3: TGTGCCAGTATTGACAGGATGAACACTGAAGCTTTCTTT.

The J gene is TRBJ1-2, the V gene TRBV6-5; 7 nucleotides align to TRBD1. CDR1 is MNHEY and CDR2 is SVGAGI in the germline V gene. The CDR3 consists of 13 residues. The V and J ends lost 5 bases and 4 bases, in that order; junction bases with no gene match: 4. The CDR3 region is CASSTGQSYGYTF. For the CDR3, the DNA is TGTGCCAGCAGTACGGGACAGAGCTATGGCTACACCTTC.

There are a few counts of this clone. V is TRBV6-5 and J is TRBJ2-7; 9 positions agree with TRBD2. This CDR3 has 13 residues. The germline gives CDR1 MNHEY, CDR2 SVGAGI. J was trimmed by 4 bases and V by 10 bases; bases with no gene match: 8. The CDR3 DNA follows: TGTGCCACCTCGATAGCGGGAGTATACGAGCAGTACTTC. This translates into CATSIAGVYEQYF.

The gene calls are TRBV28 and TRBJ1-2, with TRBD1 matching 7 bases. The V segment lost 6 bases and the J segment 7 bases; nucleotides outside the gene matches: 14. Germline V CDR1 and CDR2: MDHEN, SYDVKM. This CDR3 spans 15 amino acids. Here the CDR3 reads CASRETGVPSGGYTF. The CDR3 coding sequence is TGTGCCAGCAGGGAAACAGGGGTACCTTCTGGTGGCTACACCTTC.

This chain links TRBV5-1 with TRBJ2-1; D perhaps matches TRBD2 (6 bases). This CDR3 region has 16 residues. Trimming removed 6 bases from V and 0 bases from J, with 16 bases in between. Germline loops: CDR1 SGHRS, CDR2 YFSETQ. CDR3 residues: CASTRGPGDSYNEQFF. The CDR3 coding sequence is TGCGCCAGCACCCGCGGTCCGGGGGACTCCTACAATGAGCAGTTCTTC.